This T cell receptor (beta chain) was identified during a study of vaccination and CD4 T cells after COVID-19. Across the study: Samples after vaccination came a median about 72 days past dose two, ranging 14 to 241. Overlapping spike pools from SARS-CoV-2 and HCoV-NL63, HCoV-OC43 and HCoV-229E served as culture stimuli.

Scientists ran DNA taken from cultured CD4+ T cells through the Oncomine TCR Beta short-read assay for sequencing. TCRdb reprocessed the PCR reads via MiXCR and lists one record per CDR3 protein. This sample carries approximately 13,000 distinct CDR3 sequences, approximately 55% of them seen once, and the ten largest clones take roughly a tenth. The V and J ends lost 8 bases and 2 bases, in that order; junction bases with no gene match: 4. The V gene's germline CDR1 is MNHNS and CDR2 SASEGT. This CDR3 comprises 13 residues. This clonotype was picked up a small number of times. Its cognate antigen is unknown. Study results and caveats: The study found that a median roughly 89% of reactive clones in convalescent patients appeared only post-vaccination.

The treatment was: approximately nine-day PBMC culture with coronavirus spike peptide pools or control peptides (ViraFEST assay). V and J are TRBV6-1 and TRBJ2-3; TRBD1 agrees at 7 bases. The receptor was isolated from a human donor who had recovered from COVID-19. The sequencing sample was made of CD4+ T cells from blood, cultured in vitro. In nucleotides, the CDR3 is TGTGCCAGCGGGGGACAGAACACAGATACGCAGTATTTT. This encodes CASGGQNTDTQYF.